The 24 T cell receptor beta chains in this list originate from one sample, sequenced in a study of early T cells in non-severe SARS-CoV-2 infection. TCRdb fed the 5' RACE reads into MiXCR, producing one record per CDR3 protein. The table has tens of thousands of distinct CDR3 sequences, 10% to 15% seen once; the top ten hold around 4.7%. The sequencing input was whole blood. These TCRs come from an adult who was a healthcare worker with PCR-confirmed SARS-CoV-2 infection or an uninfected control (not recorded which).

This clonotype was counted ten times or more. The chain combines TRBV25-1 with TRBJ1-4; no firm D call. Trimming pared 6 bases from V and 2 bases from J, leaving 13 bases between. CDR3 length: 15 amino acids. The V gene's germline CDR1 is MGHDK and CDR2 SYGVNS. CDR3 protein: CASSQPGYTNEKLFF. In DNA form, the CDR3 reads TGTGCCAGCAGCCAACCTGGCTACACTAATGAAAAACTGTTTTTT.

The chain uses TRBV20-1 and TRBJ2-6; no definite D call. The CDR3 totals 13 residues. V lost 3 bases and J lost 12, with 15 bases in between. Germline loops: CDR1 DFQATT, CDR2 SNEGSKA (reference sequence). CDR3 nucleotides: TGCAGTGCTAGGGTCCTTTCAGAGCCCGTCCTGACTTTC. Encoded protein: CSARVLSEPVLTF.

This clonotype appeared many times. The rearrangement uses TRBV6-6 and TRBJ1-5; tentative D call: TRBD1 (6 bases). Germline assignment: CDR1 MNHNY and CDR2 SVGAGI (reference sequence). This CDR3 is 17 amino acids long. Trimming left V 2 bases short and J 3 bases short, with 17 bases between. In DNA, the CDR3 is TGTGCCAGCAGTTACGGGGGCTCTCGGGTGTACAATCAGCCCCAGCATTTT. Translated: CASSYGGSRVYNQPQHF.

This clonotype was counted many times. The chain carries TRBV6-2 or TRBV6-3 and TRBJ1-1, with D possibly TRBD1 on 5 matching bases. The CDR3 has 16 amino acids. CDR1 and CDR2 from the germline V gene are MNHEY and SVGEGT. The V and J ends lost 3 bases and 6 bases respectively, with 20 bases between them. This CDR3 reads CASSYQGAGTPSEAFF. CDR3 DNA: TGTGCCAGCAGTTATCAAGGGGCAGGGACTCCGTCTGAAGCTTTCTTT.

The chain is built from TRBV14 and TRBJ2-1; 7 bases map to TRBD1. Germline V gene sequence: CDR1 SGHDN, CDR2 FVKESK. This CDR3 is 16 amino acids long. With V trimmed by 4 bases and J by 3 bases, 9 bases remained unmatched. The CDR3 loop reads CASSRTGTAFYNEQFF. The CDR3 DNA is TGTGCCAGCAGCCGAACCGGGACAGCCTTCTACAATGAGCAGTTCTTC.

This clonotype was observed a handful of times. This rearrangement joins TRBV5-6 to TRBJ1-1; possible D gene TRBD1, 6 bases. The CDR3 is 16 amino acids. Trimming removed 0 bases at V and 0 bases at J, with 12 bases between. The germline CDR1 and CDR2 sequences are SGHDT and YYEEEE. The CDR3: CASSLAAGGMNTEAFF. The DNA for the CDR3 is TGTGCCAGCAGCTTGGCCGCTGGGGGCATGAACACTGAAGCTTTCTTT.

In regard to this clonotype: A junction boundary mismatches the germline segment, possibly from a read error. The V and J genes are TRBV3-1 and TRBJ2-5, with D tentatively TRBD2 (6 bases). CDR3 size: 15 residues. CDR1 LGHDT and CDR2 YNNKEL come from the germline V gene (reference sequence). The CDR3 here is CASSQGLDRQETKYF. The CDR3 bases are TGTGCCAGCAGCCAAGGACTAGACCGACAAGAGACCAAGTACTTC.

This clonotype was observed many times. V is TRBV29-1 and J is TRBJ1-1; D gene uncertain. Trimming took off 6 bases at V and 0 bases at J, with 5 bases between the two ends. This CDR3 contains 11 residues. Per germline, CDR1 SQVTM and CDR2 ANQGSEA. Here the CDR3 DNA reads TGCAGCGTAACCGTGAACACTGAAGCTTTCTTT. Translating gives CSVTVNTEAFF.

The rearrangement uses TRBV29-1 and TRBJ1-2; D unclear. Germline V gene data show CDR1 as SQVTM and CDR2 as ANQGSEA. The CDR3 runs 11 residues. Trimming stripped 2 bases from V and 1 base from J, with 2 bases between. The CDR3, as DNA: TGCAGCGTTGAAAATAACTATGGCTACACCTTC. This codes for CSVENNYGYTF.

J is TRBJ2-7 and V is TRBV5-4; 11 positions match TRBD1. Trimming took 4 bases from V and 6 from J; bases not matched to a gene: 6. This CDR3 has 14 amino acids. CDR1 is SGHNT, CDR2 YYREEE, per germline (reference sequence). The DNA of the CDR3 is TGTGCCAGCAGCCCAAAGGACAGGGGGCTCGAGCAGTACTTC. It codes for CASSPKDRGLEQYF.

The table lists this clonotype with a few counts. The chain carries TRBV3-2 and TRBJ2-7; TRBD1 was called by the table and not checked on the DNA. TRBV3-2 is noted as a pseudogene. This CDR3 comprises 15 residues. Written as DNA, the CDR3 is TGTGCCAGCAGCCAATGTACAGGGGGCTGCCACGAGCAGTACTTC. Protein product: CASSQCTGGCHEQYF.

This clonotype was seen ten or more times. V and J are TRBV7-2 and TRBJ1-5; 8 positions agree with TRBD1. V shed 5 bases, J shed 0 bases, and the junction held 9 bases outside the gene matches. Germline-derived CDR1 and CDR2 are SGHTA and FQGNSA. The length of the CDR3 is 17 residues. The CDR3, as DNA: TGTGCCAGCAGCGTAACCGGGACAGGATATAGCAATCAGCCCCAGCATTTT. It translates to CASSVTGTGYSNQPQHF.

There are many counts of this clonotype. The genes are TRBV29-1 and TRBJ2-3; 8 nucleotides align to TRBD1. The germline gives CDR1 SQVTM, CDR2 ANQGSEA. CDR3 length: 14 amino acids. The ends lost 4 bases at V and 6 bases at J; junction bases unmatched: 9. CDR3 sequence: CSVAGQGAADTQYF. CDR3 DNA sequence: TGCAGCGTTGCCGGGCAGGGGGCTGCGGATACGCAGTATTTT.

This clonotype was detected many times. The chain is built from TRBV20-1 and TRBJ2-1, with TRBD2 identical over 15 bases. CDR1 and CDR2 (germline): DFQATT, SNEGSKA (reference sequence). This CDR3 comprises 14 residues. The V segment lost 6 bases and the J segment 6 bases; nucleotides outside the gene matches: 3. CDR3 residues: CSAGTSGGSNEQFF. CDR3 DNA sequence: TGCAGTGCAGGGACTAGCGGGGGGAGCAATGAGCAGTTCTTC.

This clonotype was recorded at least ten times. This chain joins TRBV7-9 and TRBJ2-3, with D uncertain. CDR1 and CDR2 from the germline V gene are SEHNR and FQNEAQ (reference sequence). Trimming removed 2 bases from V and 3 bases from J, with 6 bases in between. The length of the CDR3 is 13 residues. CDR3 sequence: CASSLSWTDTQYF. For the CDR3, the DNA is TGTGCCAGCAGCTTATCCTGGACAGATACGCAGTATTTT.

This clonotype was observed a few times. The chain recombines TRBV7-2 with TRBJ2-1; D is uncertain. The germline gives CDR1 SGHTA, CDR2 FQGNSA. The CDR3 is 12 amino acids. V lost 5 bases and J lost 4, with 6 bases in between. The CDR3, as DNA: TGTGCCAGCAGCAAGGGTTACAATGAGCAGTTCTTC. Protein sequence: CASSKGYNEQFF.

This rearrangement joins TRBV9 to TRBJ1-1; TRBD1 matches 9 bases. The CDR3 runs 14 residues. The J segment lost 3 bases and the V segment lost 3 bases, leaving 3 bases of the junction unmatched. Germline V gives CDR1 SGDLS, CDR2 YYNGEE. DNA of the CDR3: TGTGCCAGCAGCGCATGGACAGGGGACACTGAAGCTTTCTTT. Translation: CASSAWTGDTEAFF.

V and J are TRBV11-2 and TRBJ2-7; 7 bases are shared with TRBD1. The germline CDR1 and CDR2 sequences are SGHAT and FQNNGV. The CDR3 is 15 amino acids. V was pared by 3 bases and J by 2 bases, with 7 bases of the junction left unmatched. The CDR3 protein is CASSFRDRGTYEQYF. CDR3 coding DNA: TGTGCCAGCAGCTTCCGGGACAGAGGCACCTACGAGCAGTACTTC. Supplemented by reference TRBV11-2 and TRBJ2-7, the full variable domain reads EAGVAQSPRYKIIEKRQSVAFWCNPISGHATLYWYQQILGQGPKLLIQFQNNGVVDDSQLPKDRFSAERLKGVDSTLKIQPAKLEDSAVYLCASSFRDRGTYEQYFGPGTRLTVT.

The chain has TRBV20-1 and TRBJ2-7; 7 bases map to TRBD2. The V gene end was trimmed by 1 base and the J gene end by 0 bases; junction bases not matched to a gene: 6. The CDR3 extends over 15 amino acids. Germline CDR1 is DFQATT and CDR2 is SNEGSKA (reference sequence). The CDR3 reads CSARGPWGGSYEQYF. CDR3 nucleotide sequence: TGCAGTGCTAGAGGTCCATGGGGGGGCTCCTACGAGCAGTACTTC.

Only a few counts were recorded for this clonotype. The chain employs TRBV9 and TRBJ2-7; no definite D call. The ends were cut back, 4 bases at V and 7 bases at J, with 21 bases in the middle. The CDR3 has 15 residues. CDR1 is SGDLS and CDR2 is YYNGEE in the germline V gene. The CDR3 DNA reads TGTGCCAGCAGCCCCCCTCGGGCGGATGCCTGGGAGCAGTACTTC. This sequence encodes CASSPPRADAWEQYF. Together with reference TRBV9 and TRBJ2-7, the CDR3 gives the full variable domain: DSGVTQTPKHLITATGQRVTLRCSPRSGDLSVYWYQQSLDQGLQFLIQYYNGEERAKGNILERFSAQQFPDLHSELNLSSLELGDSALYFCASSPPRADAWEQYFGPGTRLTVT.

This clonotype was picked up many times. The rearrangement links TRBV4-3 to TRBJ1-1, with D possibly TRBD1 on 5 matching bases. Trimming removed 2 bases at V and 10 bases at J, with 23 bases between. This CDR3 region has 16 residues. CDR1 is LGHNA and CDR2 is YSLEER in the germline V gene. The DNA of the CDR3 is TGCGCCAGCAGCCAAAATACGGGGCAGGGACTAGCGGGAGCTTTCTTT. This translates into CASSQNTGQGLAGAFF.

This clonotype has at least ten counts. The J gene is TRBJ2-1, the V gene TRBV18, with 11 positions matching TRBD1. The germline CDR1 and CDR2 sequences are KGHSH and LQKENI. V lost 2 bases and J lost 5; bases outside the gene matches: 2. This CDR3 is 15 amino acids long. CDR3 nucleotides: TGTGCCAGCTCACCAGGACAGGGGGCAGACAATGAGCAGTTCTTC. Amino acids: CASSPGQGADNEQFF.

The sample holds a few counts of this clonotype. The CDR3, as DNA: TGTGCCAGCAGTAGAGCGTACACAGATACGCAGTATTTT. This sequence encodes CASSRAYTDTQYF. The V call is TRBV28, the J call TRBJ2-3, with unresolved D. CDR3 size: 13 residues. Trimming took 5 bases from V and 2 from J, leaving 8 bases between them. Looked up from germline, CDR1 is MDHEN and CDR2 is SYDVKM. Drawing the rest from reference TRBV28 and TRBJ2-3, the complete variable domain is DVKVTQSSRYLVKRTGEKVFLECVQDMDHENMFWYRQDPGLGLRLIYFSYDVKMKEKGDIPEGYSVSREKKERFSLILESASTNQTSMYLCASSRAYTDTQYFGPGTRLTVL.

This clonotype was seen a few times. CDR3 protein: CASSQFGRKSAGELFF. The CDR3, as DNA: TGTGCCAGCTCACAGTTTGGGAGGAAGTCGGCCGGGGAGCTGTTTTTT. The chain joins TRBV18 to TRBJ2-2, with a tentative D call TRBD2 (6 bases). The CDR3 is 16 residues long. Germline-derived CDR1 and CDR2 are KGHSH and LQKENI. The ends were cut back, 4 bases at V and 6 bases at J, with 18 bases in the middle.